The rows below give T cell receptor beta chains drawn from one sample of a study of cytomegalovirus exposure and HLA in healthy donors. Clones were sequenced by immunoSEQ multiplex PCR, and TCRdb holds only the in-frame ones, with some missing. The table has more than 150,000 clones, more than 60% seen once; the top ten hold under 9%. The sample consisted of PBMCs. The origin of the receptors is a woman aged 40 to 50 in good health and CMV-seropositive. Each CDR3 is given with its conserved first and last residue. The order of the fields is D gene, J gene, clone size, V gene, CDR3 DNA, CDR3 protein. D genes are given only for firm matches. Expanded clones get a size class; other rows say once, few or many, or leave the size out.

TRBD1	TRBJ1-4	.	TRBV2	TGTGCCAGCAGGGTGGGACAGTTTAATGAAAAACTGTTTTTT	CASRVGQFNEKLFF
.	TRBJ1-1	.	TRBV2	TGTGCCAGCCCGGGGGTCATGAACACTGAAGCTTTCTTT	CASPGVMNTEAFF
.	TRBJ2-3	.	TRBV19	TGTGCCAGTACCAACAGGGCCAAAACAGATACGCAGTATTTT	CASTNRAKTDTQYF
.	TRBJ2-7	.	TRBV9	TGTGCCAGCAGCCCCCACGGGGACAAGAGCTCCTACGAGCAGTACTTC	CASSPHGDKSSYEQYF
.	TRBJ1-6	.	TRBV19	TGTGCCAGTAGTAACGCAGGGTCTCCACCCCTCCACTTT	CASSNAGSPPLHF
TRBD1	TRBJ2-2	.	TRBV9	TGTGCCAGCAGCGTCACGCCGCCGGGACAGATTAACACCGGGGAGCTGTTTTTT	CASSVTPPGQINTGELFF
.	TRBJ2-5	.	TRBV5-6	TGTGCCAGCAGCTTGGCCCTCAGGACAGCCCTAAGGGCCCAGTACTTC	CASSLALRTALRAQYF
TRBD2	TRBJ2-5	.	TRBV6-1	TGTGCCAGCAGTGGGACGACTAGCGGGGTAGAAGAGACCCAGTACTTC	CASSGTTSGVEETQYF
.	TRBJ1-4	.	TRBV30	TGTGCCTGGAGTGTAGAAGGGCAGGGGTTTGAAAAACTGTTTTTT	CAWSVEGQGFEKLFF
.	TRBJ2-1	.	TRBV19	TGTGCCACCGCAGACAGAAACAATGAGCAGTTCTTC	CATADRNNEQFF
.	TRBJ2-7	.	TRBV18	TGTGCCAGCTCAGCCCCAGGGGTAGGCGAGCAGTACTTC	CASSAPGVGEQYF
TRBD2	TRBJ2-7	.	TRBV7-2	TGTGCCAGCAGCTCCGTAGCGGGGGGGCCTTTCGAGCAGTACTTC	CASSSVAGGPFEQYF
.	TRBJ2-5	.	TRBV11-1	TGTGCCAGCAGCTTGGACAGACCAGAGACCCAGTACTTC	CASSLDRPETQYF
.	TRBJ1-1	.	TRBV6-1	TGTGCCAGCAGTGATCAGGGATTAAACACTGAAGCTTTCTTT	CASSDQGLNTEAFF
.	TRBJ1-3	.	TRBV30	TGTGCCTGGACCCTCGGGTGGAACACCATATATTTT	CAWTLGWNTIYF
TRBD1	TRBJ1-5	few	TRBV6-6	TGTGCCAGCGCCAAGGGACAGCTCGATCAGCCCCAGCATTTT	CASAKGQLDQPQHF
.	TRBJ1-1	.	TRBV10-3	TGTGCCATCAGTGTCGCGGAAGCTTTCTTT	CAISVAEAFF
TRBD1	TRBJ1-6	.	TRBV6-6	TGTGCCAGCAGAGGCCGGGACAGGGACAATTCACCCCTCCACTTT	CASRGRDRDNSPLHF
.	TRBJ1-2	.	TRBV20-1	TGCAGTGCTAGGGGGGGGGTTGGCTACACCTTC	CSARGGVGYTF
.	TRBJ1-5	.	TRBV27	TGTGCCAGCAGTTCGGGTCCTAGCAATCAGCCCCAGCATTTT	CASSSGPSNQPQHF
.	TRBJ2-4	.	TRBV5-4	TGTGCCAGCAGCTTGGGACAATTGTCAGGCAAAAACATTCAGTACTTC	CASSLGQLSGKNIQYF
TRBD2	TRBJ2-3	.	TRBV7-9	TGTGCCAGCAGCTTATGGCTCCTAGCGGGGCGCACAGATACGCAGTATTTT	CASSLWLLAGRTDTQYF
TRBD2	TRBJ2-3	few	TRBV5-1	TGCGCCAGCAGCTTGGCGGGGGGGACGGATACGCAGTATTTT	CASSLAGGTDTQYF
.	TRBJ2-7	.	TRBV18	TGTGCCAGCTCACCACCGGGGGGGCCCTCTCGCGAGCAGTACTTC	CASSPPGGPSREQYF
TRBD2	TRBJ2-3	.	TRBV6-6	TGTGCCAGCAGAATAGCGGGGGGGCCTGGAGATACGCAGTATTTT	CASRIAGGPGDTQYF